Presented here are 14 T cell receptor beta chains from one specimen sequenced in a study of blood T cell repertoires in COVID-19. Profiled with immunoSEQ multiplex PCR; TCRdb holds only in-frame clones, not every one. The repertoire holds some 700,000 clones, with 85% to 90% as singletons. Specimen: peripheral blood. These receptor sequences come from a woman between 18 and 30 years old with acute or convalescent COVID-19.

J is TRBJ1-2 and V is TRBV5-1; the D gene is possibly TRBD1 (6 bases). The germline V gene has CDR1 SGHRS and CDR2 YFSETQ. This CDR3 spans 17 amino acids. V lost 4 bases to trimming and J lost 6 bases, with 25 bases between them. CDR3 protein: CASSTDRFTPLWDGYTF. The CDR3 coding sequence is TGCGCCAGCAGCACGGACAGATTTACCCCACTCTGGGATGGCTACACCTTC.

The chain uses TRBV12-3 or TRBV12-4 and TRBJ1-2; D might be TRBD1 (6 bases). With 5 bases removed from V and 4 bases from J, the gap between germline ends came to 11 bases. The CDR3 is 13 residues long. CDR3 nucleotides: TGTGCCAGCAGTAAAGACAGGACCTATGGCTACACCTTC. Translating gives CASSKDRTYGYTF.

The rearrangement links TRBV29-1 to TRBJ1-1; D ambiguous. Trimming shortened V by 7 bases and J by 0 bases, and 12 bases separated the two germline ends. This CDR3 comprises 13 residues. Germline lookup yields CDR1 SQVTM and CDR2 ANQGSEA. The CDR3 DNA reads TGCAGCGGGGGATACAGTGTGAACACTGAAGCTTTCTTT. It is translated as CSGGYSVNTEAFF.

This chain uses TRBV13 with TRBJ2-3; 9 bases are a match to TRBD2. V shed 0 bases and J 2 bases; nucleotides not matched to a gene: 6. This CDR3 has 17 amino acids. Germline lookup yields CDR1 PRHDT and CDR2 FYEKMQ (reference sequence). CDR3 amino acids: CASSLGSGGGDTDTQYF. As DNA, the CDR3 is TGTGCCAGCAGCTTAGGCTCCGGCGGGGGGGACACAGATACGCAGTATTTT.

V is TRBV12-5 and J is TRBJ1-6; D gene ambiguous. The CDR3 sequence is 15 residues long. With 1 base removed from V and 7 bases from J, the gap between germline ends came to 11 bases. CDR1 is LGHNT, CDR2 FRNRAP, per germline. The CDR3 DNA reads TGTGCTAGTGGTTTGGCCGCCCCGGGGAATTCACCCCTCCACTTT. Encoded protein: CASGLAAPGNSPLHF.

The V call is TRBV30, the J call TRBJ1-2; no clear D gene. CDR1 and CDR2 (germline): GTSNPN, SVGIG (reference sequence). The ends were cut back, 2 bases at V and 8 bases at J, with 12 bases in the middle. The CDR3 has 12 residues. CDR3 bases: TGTGCCTGGAGTCTTGGGTTGAGGGGCTACACCTTC. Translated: CAWSLGLRGYTF.

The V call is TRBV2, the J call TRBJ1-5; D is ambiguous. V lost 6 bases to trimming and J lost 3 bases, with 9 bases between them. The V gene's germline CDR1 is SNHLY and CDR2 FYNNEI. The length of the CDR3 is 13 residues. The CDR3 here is CASRRDYNQPQHF. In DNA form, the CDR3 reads TGTGCCAGCAGACGGGATTACAATCAGCCCCAGCATTTT.

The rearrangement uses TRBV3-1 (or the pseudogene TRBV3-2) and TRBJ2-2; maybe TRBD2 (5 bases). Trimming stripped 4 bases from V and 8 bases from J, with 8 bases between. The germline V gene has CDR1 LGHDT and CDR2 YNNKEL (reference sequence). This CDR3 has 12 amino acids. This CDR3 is CASSPGGGELFF. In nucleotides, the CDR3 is TGTGCCAGCAGCCCAGGAGGAGGGGAGCTGTTTTTT.

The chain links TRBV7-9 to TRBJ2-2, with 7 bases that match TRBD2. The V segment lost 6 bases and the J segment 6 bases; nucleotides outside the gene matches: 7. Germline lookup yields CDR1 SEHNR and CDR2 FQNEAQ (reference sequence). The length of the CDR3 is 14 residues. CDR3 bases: TGTGCCAGCAGTTACATCGGGGGGTCCGGGGAGCTGTTTTTT. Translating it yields CASSYIGGSGELFF.

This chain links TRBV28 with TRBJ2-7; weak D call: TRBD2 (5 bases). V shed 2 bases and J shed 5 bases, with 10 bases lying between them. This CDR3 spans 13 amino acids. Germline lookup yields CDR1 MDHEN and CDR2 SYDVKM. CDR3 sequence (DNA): TGTGCCAGCAGTTTAAGAGGGTTCGACGAGCAGTACTTC. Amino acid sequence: CASSLRGFDEQYF.

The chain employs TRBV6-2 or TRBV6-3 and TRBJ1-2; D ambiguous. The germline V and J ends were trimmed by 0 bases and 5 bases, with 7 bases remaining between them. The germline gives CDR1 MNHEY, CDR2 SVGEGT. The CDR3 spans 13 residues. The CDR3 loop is CASSYSGRYGYTF. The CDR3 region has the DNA TGTGCCAGCAGTTACTCTGGCAGGTATGGCTACACCTTC.

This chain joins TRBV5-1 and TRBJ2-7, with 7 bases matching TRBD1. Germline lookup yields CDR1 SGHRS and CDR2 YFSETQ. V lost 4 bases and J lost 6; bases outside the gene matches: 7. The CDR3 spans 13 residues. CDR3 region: CASSLKGASEQYF. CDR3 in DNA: TGCGCCAGCAGCCTGAAGGGGGCATCCGAGCAGTACTTC.

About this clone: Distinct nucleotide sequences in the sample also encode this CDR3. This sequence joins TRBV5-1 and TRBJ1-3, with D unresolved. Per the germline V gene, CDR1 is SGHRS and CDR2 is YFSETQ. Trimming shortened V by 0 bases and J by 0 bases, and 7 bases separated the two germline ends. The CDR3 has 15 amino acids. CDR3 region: CASSLVGDSGNTIYF. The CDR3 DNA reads TGCGCCAGCAGCTTGGTAGGAGACTCTGGAAACACCATATATTTT.

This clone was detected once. The CDR3, as DNA: TGTGCCAGCAGCCATGTACCCGGTGTGGTCCCCACCGGGGAGCTGTTTTTT. Translated: CASSHVPGVVPTGELFF. The chain joins TRBV3-1 (or the pseudogene TRBV3-2) to TRBJ2-2; D ambiguous. The length of the CDR3 is 17 residues. Germline assignment: CDR1 LGHDT and CDR2 YNNKEL (reference sequence). Trimming took 3 bases from V and 4 from J, leaving 18 bases between them.